The clone carrying this T cell receptor (beta chain) came up many times. Its matching antigen is unknown. Amplification of TCR beta CDR3 regions was performed using RNA transcripts as template. Primed by the HTBI set, a first-round RT-PCR was run on the TCR CDR3. TCRdb reprocessed the multiplex PCR reads with MiXCR, giving one entry per CDR3 protein. This table holds 450,000 to 650,000 distinct CDR3 sequences, approximately 17% found once. The data were taken from a study of T cells in Graves' hyperthyroidism and ophthalmopathy. Study-level results: Blood also carried most thyroid clonotypes expanded above 0.001.

Germline V gene data show CDR1 as LGHNA and CDR2 as YSLEER. There are 15 residues in the CDR3. V dropped 1 base and J dropped 1 base, with 11 bases sitting between them. This clonotype originated in a young woman with Graves' ophthalmopathy. The sequenced sample was blood. The V call is TRBV4-3, the J call TRBJ2-7; a weak D match, TRBD2 (5 bases). CDR3 loop: CASSQAVGNSYEQYF. DNA for the CDR3: TGCGCCAGCAGCCAAGCGGTCGGGAATTCCTACGAGCAGTACTTC.